The rows below give T cell receptor beta chains drawn from one sample of a study of CD8 T cells in ankylosing spondylitis. One entry per CDR3 protein, called by TCRdb with MiXCR from the 5' RACE reads. This table has under 200,000 distinct CDR3 sequences, 13% appearing once. Sequences were obtained from blood, either unsorted or a sorted T cell fraction (not recorded which). These receptor sequences come from a female donor with ankylosing spondylitis or in good health (not recorded which). CDR3s include the opening cysteine and the closing phenylalanine or tryptophan. A D gene is named only where the DNA matches it firmly. Clone size is not always given. Where it is, it says once, few, many or a class for expanded clones.

j_call clone_size d_call v_call cdr3_aa cdr3_nt
TRBJ2-1 many - TRBV28 CASSMATRNEQFF TGTGCCAGCAGTATGGCCACCCGCAATGAGCAGTTCTTC
TRBJ1-3 few - TRBV7-2 CASSASPGNTIYF TGTGCCAGCAGCGCCTCACCTGGAAACACCATATATTTT
TRBJ2-5 - TRBD1 TRBV5-5 CASSLTPGQKETQYF TGTGCCAGCAGCTTGACTCCGGGACAGAAAGAGACCCAGTACTTC
TRBJ2-1 - - TRBV28 CASSLGPPEGFF TGTGCCAGCAGTTTAGGGCCCCCCGAGGGGTTCTTC
TRBJ2-7 few - TRBV14 CASSQDQGYEQYF TGTGCCAGCAGCCAGGACCAGGGCTACGAGCAGTACTTC
TRBJ2-2 many - TRBV5-1 CASSLDMPGTPNTGELFF TGCGCCAGCAGCTTGGACATGCCTGGGACACCGAACACCGGGGAGCTGTTTTTT
TRBJ2-3 many - TRBV30 CAWASVGRLDTQYF TGTGCCTGGGCTAGCGTAGGGCGACTGGATACGCAGTATTTT
TRBJ2-1 many TRBD1 TRBV24-1 CATSEAGQANNEQFF TGTGCCACCAGTGAGGCGGGACAGGCCAACAATGAGCAGTTCTTC
TRBJ1-1 few TRBD1 TRBV19 CASTDRGRRDTEAFF TGTGCCAGTACGGACAGGGGGCGGAGGGACACTGAAGCTTTCTTT
TRBJ2-5 - - TRBV24-1 CATTDARGPQETQYF TGTGCCACCACGGATGCCCGGGGTCCACAAGAGACCCAGTACTTC
TRBJ2-3 many TRBD2 TRBV6-1 CASTREIAGSFSRTDTQYF TGTGCCAGCACCCGTGAGATAGCGGGATCCTTCTCTCGAACAGATACGCAGTATTTT
TRBJ1-2 few - TRBV5-6 CASSTRNYGYTF TGTGCCAGCAGCACAAGGAACTATGGCTACACCTTC